These T cell receptor beta chains were read from a single sample in a study of blood T cell repertoires in COVID-19. This table comes from immunoSEQ multiplex PCR, and its TCRdb copy is limited to in-frame clones, with some not included. Of more than 85,000 clones listed, 85% are singletons. Material: peripheral blood. These receptors originate from an elderly man with acute or convalescent COVID-19. Each CDR3 is given with its conserved first and last residue. Each record gives: D gene, V gene, clone size, J gene, CDR3 DNA, CDR3 protein. A D gene is named only where the DNA matches it firmly. The size of a clone is reported for some rows only, either as once, few or many, or as a class for expanded clones.

NA,TRBV12-3/TRBV12-4,few,TRBJ1-1,TGTGCCAGCAGGGGGACATCTGAAGCTTTCTTT,CASRGTSEAFF
NA,TRBV9,NA,TRBJ2-5,TGTGCCAGCAGCGTAGTAGGAGCGGGAGAGACCCAGTACTTC,CASSVVGAGETQYF
NA,TRBV7-2,NA,TRBJ1-1,TGTGCCAGCAGCTTTAGTCCGAGGACTACTGAAGCTTTCTTT,CASSFSPRTTEAFF
TRBD1,TRBV5-1,NA,TRBJ2-3,TGCGCCAGCAGCTCGACAGGGGCATCAGATACGCAGTATTTT,CASSSTGASDTQYF
TRBD1,TRBV30,few,TRBJ1-2,TGTGCCTGGGAACGGTTAGGACAGGGGGCCTTTGGAGGCTACACCTTC,CAWERLGQGAFGGYTF
NA,TRBV29-1,NA,TRBJ2-5,TGCAGCGTTGTAGGGGCGGCCCAAGAGACCCAGTACTTC,CSVVGAAQETQYF
NA,TRBV7-3,NA,TRBJ2-7,TGTGCCAGCAGCTCATCAGGGGGGTACGAGCAGTACTTC,CASSSSGGYEQYF
NA,TRBV18,once,TRBJ1-4,TGTGCCAGCTCACCAGGAGGGGACGGTAATGAAAAACTGTTTTTT,CASSPGGDGNEKLFF
NA,TRBV29-1,few,TRBJ1-4,TGCAGCGTGGGGACAGAAAAACTGTTTTTT,CSVGTEKLFF
NA,TRBV21-1,once,TRBJ2-1,TGTGCCAGCAGCAAAGCCATAGGACAGGGGGGATACAATGAGCAGTTCTTC,CASSKAIGQGGYNEQFF
TRBD2,TRBV2,NA,TRBJ2-7,TGTGCCAGCATATACGCTTCCGGGGGTAGCGGGAGTAGTCCTAACGAGCAGTACTTC,CASIYASGGSGSSPNEQYF
NA,TRBV6-2/TRBV6-3,NA,TRBJ2-7,TGTGCCAGCAGCCGTACCTACGAGCAGTACTTC,CASSRTYEQYF
NA,TRBV27,NA,TRBJ2-6,TGTGCCAGCAGTCCCCTCGAAGGGGCCGGGGCCAACGTCCTGACTTTC,CASSPLEGAGANVLTF
NA,TRBV5-1,NA,TRBJ1-5,TGCGCCAGCAGCGGGGGCGGTAGCAATCAGCCCCAGCATTTT,CASSGGGSNQPQHF
TRBD2,TRBV6-1,NA,TRBJ2-3,TGTGCCAGCAGTGAAATAGCGGGAGGAACAGATACGCAGTATTTT,CASSEIAGGTDTQYF
TRBD1,TRBV28,NA,TRBJ2-1,TGTGCCAGCAGTTTTCCCGGAGCGGGACAGGGCAATGAGCAGTTCTTC,CASSFPGAGQGNEQFF
TRBD2,TRBV12-5,NA,TRBJ2-5,TGTGCTAGTGCCGCGGGGGGTTACCAAGAGACCCAGTACTTC,CASAAGGYQETQYF
TRBD2,TRBV29-1,NA,TRBJ2-7,TGCAGCGTTTTGCTAGCGGGAGACGAGCAGTACTTC,CSVLLAGDEQYF
NA,TRBV11-3,NA,TRBJ2-3,TGTGCCAGCAGCTCCGGGGGCACAGATACGCAGTATTTT,CASSSGGTDTQYF
NA,TRBV6-5,NA,TRBJ1-5,TGTGCCAGCAGTTACGCCCCGGAGGGCAATCAGCCCCAGCATTTT,CASSYAPEGNQPQHF
NA,TRBV28,NA,TRBJ1-1,TGTGCCAGCATCCCAGGAGGGGCGAACACTGAAGCTTTCTTT,CASIPGGANTEAFF
NA,TRBV27,NA,TRBJ1-2,TGTGCCAGCAGCAAGACTGTGAACTATGGCTACACCTTC,CASSKTVNYGYTF
TRBD2,TRBV6-5,few,TRBJ2-7,TGTGCCAGCCGGACTAGCGGGATACACGAGCAGTACTTC,CASRTSGIHEQYF
TRBD2,TRBV7-3,few,TRBJ2-2,TGTGCCAGCAGCTTAATTGGCGGGAGTGCAACCGGGGAGCTGTTTTTT,CASSLIGGSATGELFF
NA,TRBV6-6,NA,TRBJ2-7,TGTGCCAGCAGTGTCACTCCCTACGAGCAGTACTTC,CASSVTPYEQYF
TRBD1,TRBV7-3,NA,TRBJ2-1,TGTGCCAGCAGCCCGGACAGGGGGCGAAATGAGCAGTTCTTC,CASSPDRGRNEQFF
NA,TRBV5-4,NA,TRBJ2-2,TGTGCCAGCAGCACGGGACAAACCACCGGGGAGCTGTTTTTT,CASSTGQTTGELFF
TRBD2,TRBV7-3,NA,TRBJ2-5,TGTGCCAGCAGCCCAGCGGGAGGCCCCCAAGGGTCCCAGTACTTC,CASSPAGGPQGSQYF
NA,TRBV30,few,TRBJ2-7,TGTGCCTGGAGTGTACACACCTACGAGCAGTACTTC,CAWSVHTYEQYF
NA,TRBV5-8,NA,TRBJ2-6,TGTGCCAGCAGCTTGGACAGTGTGCCTGGGGCCAACGTCCTGACTTTC,CASSLDSVPGANVLTF
TRBD2,TRBV7-2,NA,TRBJ2-7,TGTGCCAGCAGCTTACGGGGGGCCTACGAGCAGTACTTC,CASSLRGAYEQYF
TRBD1,TRBV10-2,NA,TRBJ2-3,TGCGCCAGCAGTGTATTAGGGGGCGCGAACACAGATACGCAGTATTTT,CASSVLGGANTDTQYF
TRBD1,TRBV9,NA,TRBJ1-2,TGTGCCAGCAGCGATAGGACAGGGGGCACTAACTATGGCTACACCTTC,CASSDRTGGTNYGYTF
NA,TRBV21-1,once,TRBJ2-7,TGTGCCAGCAGCAGACCCACAGGGTTGGCCTACGAGCAGTACTTC,CASSRPTGLAYEQYF
NA,TRBV5-4,few,TRBJ1-1,TGTGCCAGCAGCTTGCAGGGGATGAACACTGAAGCTTTCTTT,CASSLQGMNTEAFF
NA,TRBV5-1,NA,TRBJ2-3,TGCGCCAGCAGCGAGGGGGACCACACAGATACGCAGTATTTT,CASSEGDHTDTQYF
TRBD2,TRBV24-1,NA,TRBJ2-3,TGTGCCACCAGTGATTTGACGGCTAGCGGGAGCACAGATACGCAGTATTTT,CATSDLTASGSTDTQYF
TRBD2,TRBV19,NA,TRBJ2-1,TGTGCCAGTAGGGCGACTAGCGCAAATGAGCAGTTCTTC,CASRATSANEQFF
NA,TRBV14,NA,TRBJ2-3,TGTGCCAGCAGCCAAGTTAAGCTCCCGGATACGCAGTATTTT,CASSQVKLPDTQYF
NA,TRBV6-6,few,TRBJ2-6,TGTGCCAGCAGTTACGAGAGCTCTGGGGCCAACGTCCTGACTTTC,CASSYESSGANVLTF
TRBD2,TRBV18,NA,TRBJ2-1,TGTGCCAGCTCACCGTGGACTAGCGGAAGCTCCTACAATGAGCAGTTCTTC,CASSPWTSGSSYNEQFF